This T cell receptor beta chain was recorded in a study of shared clonotypes between healthy human individuals. As regards this clone: This specimen includes other DNA sequences encoding the same CDR3.

Germline CDR1 is SQVTM and CDR2 is ANQGSEA. The CDR3 consists of 11 residues. The ends were cut back, 6 bases at V and 6 bases at J, with 9 bases in the middle. The data were produced by immunoSEQ multiplex PCR, yet TCRdb's version contains in-frame clones alone and is incomplete. The data show nearly 1,000,000 clones, less than 85% seen once. The source is a man aged 18 to 29 in good health. Sequencing was performed on memory CD4+ T cells sorted from blood. Indicated subset: CD45RA-negative fraction. V usage is TRBV29-1 and J usage is TRBJ2-1; D may be TRBD1 or TRBD2 (5 bases each). The CDR3 is CSVAGTNEQFF. CDR3 sequence (DNA): TGCAGCGTCGCCGGGACCAATGAGCAGTTCTTC.